Presented here are 29 T cell receptor beta chains from one specimen sequenced in a study of blood T cell repertoires in COVID-19. The protocol was immunoSEQ multiplex PCR, while the TCRdb copy is restricted to in-frame clones and leaves out a portion. The profile shows 250,000 to 300,000 clones, approximately 87% of them singletons. Specimen: peripheral blood. These receptor sequences come from a woman in her twenties or thirties with COVID-19, enrolled during active disease.

About this clone: Mismatch with germline at one junction end may stem from a read error. The chain employs TRBV2 and TRBJ1-2; 9 nucleotides line up with TRBD1. The CDR3 has 18 residues. From germline, CDR1 is SNHLY and CDR2 FYNNEI. CDR3 region: CASNRGTGLKDSGYGYTF. For the CDR3, the DNA is TGTGCTAGCAATAGGGGGACAGGGCTTAAAGATTCAGGCTATGGCTACACCTTC.

The rearrangement uses TRBV6-6 and TRBJ2-7, with 7 bases aligning to TRBD2. This CDR3 has 13 residues. Unmatched junction bases numbered 7, after V lost 7 bases and J lost 4 bases. Looked up from germline, CDR1 is MNHNY and CDR2 is SVGAGI (reference sequence). CDR3 bases: TGTGCCAGCACGGGCGGGGGTTCTTACGAGCAGTACTTC. Residues: CASTGGGSYEQYF.

V is TRBV11-3 and J is TRBJ2-2; TRBD2 aligns across 7 bases. Losses at the gene ends were 7 bases for V and 4 bases for J; bases not matched to a gene: 6. This CDR3 spans 14 amino acids. Looked up from germline, CDR1 is SGHNT and CDR2 is YENEEA. The CDR3 nucleotides are TGTGCCAGCAAGGCGGGGGAGCTCACCGGGGAGCTGTTTTTT. It yields the protein CASKAGELTGELFF. Full variable domain (outside the CDR3, taken from reference TRBV11-3 and TRBJ2-2): EAGVVQSPRYKIIEKKQPVAFWCNPISGHNTLYWYLQNLGQGPELLIRYENEEAVDDSQLPKDRFSAERLKGVDSTLKIQPAELGDSAVYLCASKAGELTGELFFGEGSRLTVL.

The gene calls are TRBV5-1 and TRBJ2-7, with 8 nucleotides matching TRBD1. Germline-derived CDR1 and CDR2 are SGHRS and YFSETQ. V lost 4 bases and J lost 10; bases outside the gene matches: 13. The length of the CDR3 is 14 residues. The CDR3 region is CASSSDRGTSEQYF. In nucleotides, the CDR3 is TGCGCCAGCAGCAGTGACAGGGGAACGTCCGAACAGTACTTC. The whole variable domain, remainder taken from reference TRBV5-1 and TRBJ2-7, is KAGVTQTPRYLIKTRGQQVTLSCSPISGHRSVSWYQQTPGQGLQFLFEYFSETQRNKGNFPGRFSGRQFSNSRSEMNVSTLELGDSALYLCASSSDRGTSEQYFGPGTRLTVT.

The table lists this clone with a few counts. This chain uses TRBV5-1 with TRBJ1-4; 7 positions match TRBD1. This CDR3 has 14 residues. From germline, CDR1 is SGHRS and CDR2 YFSETQ. The junction had 11 bases not matched to a gene; V was cut back by 7 bases and J by 8 bases. For the CDR3, the DNA is TGCGCCAGCGGAGAACAGGGGCGTGGAGAAAAACTGTTTTTT. Translation: CASGEQGRGEKLFF.

The rearrangement links TRBV6-4 to TRBJ2-1; 11 nucleotides agree with TRBD2. Losses at the gene ends were 6 bases for V and 5 bases for J; bases not matched to a gene: 0. The germline V gene encodes CDR1 MRHNA and CDR2 SNTAGT. This CDR3 has 13 residues. The CDR3 DNA sequence: TGTGCCAGCAGACTAGCGGGGGACAATGAGCAGTTCTTC. Its translation: CASRLAGDNEQFF.

The chain carries TRBV27 and TRBJ1-2; 12 bases match TRBD1. There are 17 residues in the CDR3. Losses at the gene ends were 6 bases for V and 3 bases for J; bases not matched to a gene: 11. Germline values: CDR1 MNHEY, CDR2 SMNVEV (reference sequence). The CDR3 protein is CASRMIGTGGMDYGYTF. In nucleotides, the CDR3 is TGTGCCAGCAGAATGATCGGGACAGGGGGCATGGACTATGGCTACACCTTC.

The V and J genes are TRBV12-3 or TRBV12-4 and TRBJ2-7, with 7 bases that match TRBD2. The CDR3 is made up of 13 amino acids. V shed 5 bases, J shed 9 bases, and the junction held 10 bases outside the gene matches. CDR3 residues: CASSTNQRGAQYF. CDR3 coding DNA: TGTGCCAGCAGTACCAACCAGCGGGGCGCGCAGTACTTC.

V is TRBV6-6 and J is TRBJ2-7; 7 nucleotides align to TRBD2. There are 15 residues in the CDR3. CDR1 is MNHNY, CDR2 SVGAGI, per germline (reference sequence). J lost 4 bases, V lost 1 base, and 7 bases had no gene match. CDR3 sequence: CASSYLPSGGYEQYF. CDR3 nucleotides: TGTGCCAGCAGTTACTTGCCTAGCGGAGGTTACGAGCAGTACTTC.

The chain is built from TRBV5-5 and TRBJ2-7; the D gene is possibly TRBD1 (5 bases). V gave up 4 bases and J gave up 6 bases, with 17 bases separating them. This CDR3 contains 14 residues. Germline values: CDR1 SGHKS, CDR2 YYEKEE (reference sequence). The CDR3 protein is CASSTSDTGVEQYF. CDR3 DNA: TGTGCCAGCAGCACCTCGGATACAGGTGTCGAGCAGTACTTC. The full variable domain, with the rest looked up from reference TRBV5-5 and TRBJ2-7, is DAGVTQSPTHLIKTRGQQVTLRCSPISGHKSVSWYQQVLGQGPQFIFQYYEKEERGRGNFPDRFSARQFPNYSSELNVNALLLGDSALYLCASSTSDTGVEQYFGPGTRLTVT.

J is TRBJ1-1 and V is TRBV6-5, with 7 bases that match TRBD1. Germline V gives CDR1 MNHEY, CDR2 SVGAGI. V lost 10 bases, J lost 7 bases, and 12 bases stayed unmatched. The CDR3 sequence is 13 residues long. The CDR3 DNA reads as TGTGCCACCCGAAGAGGGACAGCATATGAAGCTTTCTTT. As protein: CATRRGTAYEAFF.

CDR3 nucleotide sequence: TGTGCCAGTAGGGACTTCCGGGGGGGGAAGGCTGAAGCTTTCTTT. This sequence encodes CASRDFRGGKAEAFF. V usage is TRBV19 and J usage is TRBJ1-1; TRBD1 might be the D (5 bases). CDR3 length equals 15 residues. The V gene's germline CDR1 is LNHDA and CDR2 SQIVND (reference sequence). V was trimmed by 6 bases and J by 6 bases, leaving 20 bases between them.

This chain uses TRBV12-5 with TRBJ1-2; TRBD1 might be the D (5 bases). The CDR3 loop spans 13 amino acids. V lost 2 bases and J 8 bases, leaving 12 bases between the germline ends. Looked up from germline, CDR1 is LGHNT and CDR2 is FRNRAP. CDR3 bases: TGTGCTAGTGGTTTGAACGGGGGGGAAGGCTACACCTTC. Its protein is CASGLNGGEGYTF.

This clone was seen a few times. The rearrangement links TRBV19 to TRBJ2-7; 9 bases match TRBD1. The V segment lost 4 bases and the J segment 2 bases; nucleotides outside the gene matches: 3. The CDR3 contains 14 residues. Germline-derived CDR1 and CDR2 are LNHDA and SQIVND (reference sequence). In nucleotides, the CDR3 is TGTGCCAGTAGTACCGGGACAGGGACCTACGAGCAGTACTTC. It encodes CASSTGTGTYEQYF.

This clone appeared once. The chain uses TRBV19 and TRBJ2-5; 10 bases fit TRBD1. The CDR3 contains 14 residues. V trimming: 5 bases; J trimming: 7 bases; junction bases outside the gene matches: 7. Germline values: CDR1 LNHDA, CDR2 SQIVND (reference sequence). The CDR3 DNA is TGTGCCAGTAGTCTAGGGACAGGGGCTTGGACCCAGTACTTC. It specifies CASSLGTGAWTQYF.

V gene TRBV25-1 combines with J gene TRBJ1-1, with D possibly TRBD1 on 5 matching bases. CDR3 length: 16 amino acids. The V gene lost 4 bases and the J gene lost 6 bases, with 21 bases spanning the gap. Germline V lookup: CDR1 MGHDK, CDR2 SYGVNS. The CDR3 coding sequence is TGTGCCAGCAGTGGGGGCCTGGTGGGACTTGGCGCTGAAGCTTTCTTT. As protein: CASSGGLVGLGAEAFF.

The J gene is TRBJ2-7, the V gene TRBV19; weak D call: TRBD1 (6 bases). CDR1 is LNHDA, CDR2 SQIVND, per germline (reference sequence). The CDR3 has 14 residues. V gave up 3 bases and J gave up 7 bases, with 16 bases separating them. The chain's CDR3 is CASSIQGQRREQYF. The CDR3 nucleotides are TGTGCCAGTAGTATTCAGGGACAACGCCGGGAGCAGTACTTC.

The V and J genes are TRBV21-1 and TRBJ1-2; the table names TRBD1, a call not compared with the DNA. TRBV21-1 is assigned pseudogene status. The length of the CDR3 is 12 residues. The CDR3 DNA reads TGCTCCCCGGGACAGGTGGACTATGGCTACACCTTC. It encodes CSPGQVDYGYTF.

J is TRBJ2-7 and V is TRBV5-1; 8 bases line up with TRBD2. Trimming took 0 bases from V and 4 from J; bases not matched to a gene: 9. The length of the CDR3 is 16 residues. Germline CDR1 is SGHRS and CDR2 is YFSETQ. The CDR3 region has the DNA TGCGCCAGCAGCTTGGAGCGGGGGCGTTATACGTACGAGCAGTACTTC. It yields the protein CASSLERGRYTYEQYF.

The chain joins TRBV6-5 to TRBJ2-5; weak D call: TRBD2 (6 bases). V gave up 5 bases and J gave up 1 base, with 11 bases separating them. Germline V lookup: CDR1 MNHEY, CDR2 SVGAGI. The CDR3 length is 14 residues. CDR3 region: CASSKPSAQETQYF. The CDR3, as DNA: TGTGCCAGCAGTAAACCTAGCGCCCAAGAGACCCAGTACTTC.

The V and J genes are TRBV7-2 and TRBJ2-1; maybe TRBD2 (5 bases). The CDR3 is 16 amino acids. Germline CDR1 is SGHTA and CDR2 is FQGNSA. V was trimmed by 6 bases and J by 2 bases, leaving 17 bases between them. In nucleotides, the CDR3 is TGTGCCAGCAGAACTGGACTCTCCGGAACCTACAATGAGCAGTTCTTC. This gives the protein CASRTGLSGTYNEQFF.

The chain is built from TRBV19 and TRBJ1-1, with a tentative D call TRBD1 (5 bases). Looked up from germline, CDR1 is LNHDA and CDR2 is SQIVND (reference sequence). CDR3 length: 13 residues. The germline V and J ends were trimmed by 3 bases and 4 bases, with 9 bases remaining between them. Here the CDR3 DNA reads TGTGCCAGTAGTATGGGGGGGTCCACTGAAGCTTTCTTT. Translating gives CASSMGGSTEAFF.

This rearrangement joins TRBV7-6 to TRBJ1-6; 8 bases line up with TRBD1. Germline V CDR1 and CDR2: SGHVS, FNYEAQ. The V gene end was trimmed by 5 bases and the J gene end by 8 bases; junction bases not matched to a gene: 8. The CDR3 sequence is 15 residues long. The chain's CDR3 is CASSKTGARDSPLHF. DNA of the CDR3: TGTGCCAGCAGCAAGACAGGGGCAAGGGATTCACCCCTCCACTTT. Looking up the rest from reference TRBV7-6 and TRBJ1-6 gives the full variable domain: GAGVSQSPRYKVTKRGQDVALRCDPISGHVSLYWYRQALGQGPEFLTYFNYEAQQDKSGLPNDRFSAERPEGSISTLTIQRTEQRDSAMYRCASSKTGARDSPLHFGNGTRLTVT.

The J gene is TRBJ2-1, the V gene TRBV7-2; 7 nucleotides align to TRBD2. Germline CDR1 and CDR2: SGHTA and FQGNSA. This CDR3 has 17 amino acids. With 1 base clipped from V and 0 bases from J, the junction kept 6 bases outside the gene matches. The CDR3 nucleotides are TGTGCCAGCAGCTTAGAGTTGTTAGCGGGCTCCTACAATGAGCAGTTCTTC. It yields the protein CASSLELLAGSYNEQFF.

V and J are TRBV12-3 or TRBV12-4 and TRBJ2-3; no clear D gene. The CDR3 has 12 residues. The ends were cut back, 6 bases at V and 8 bases at J, with 12 bases in the middle. CDR3 nucleotide sequence: TGTGCCAGCAGCTCCCCCCCCAGTACGCAGTATTTT. Encoded protein: CASSSPPSTQYF.

V usage is TRBV4-2 and J usage is TRBJ2-3; possibly TRBD2 for D (5 bases). This CDR3 has 17 amino acids. Trimming took 0 bases from V and 1 from J, leaving 14 bases between them. Germline V gives CDR1 LGHNA, CDR2 YNFKEQ. The CDR3 nucleotides are TGTGCCAGCAGCCAAGATTGGGCGGACTCGGGCACAGATACGCAGTATTTT. This codes for CASSQDWADSGTDTQYF.

The chain is built from TRBV19 and TRBJ1-2; D uncertain. V lost 7 bases, J lost 4 bases, and 16 bases lay in between. Per the germline V gene, CDR1 is LNHDA and CDR2 is SQIVND (reference sequence). The CDR3 length is 14 residues. This chain's CDR3 is CASTPTAGGYGYTF. As DNA, the CDR3 is TGTGCCAGTACTCCGACGGCAGGAGGCTATGGCTACACCTTC.

This clone was observed a few times. The chain is built from TRBV6-4 and TRBJ1-5, with 7 bases identical to TRBD1. With V trimmed by 4 bases and J by 5 bases, 2 bases remained unmatched. CDR3 length: 13 amino acids. The V gene's germline CDR1 is MRHNA and CDR2 SNTAGT. The CDR3 nucleotides read TGTGCCAGCAGTGGACAGGGAGATCAGCCCCAGCATTTT. The encoded protein is CASSGQGDQPQHF.

This clone has a single count. The rearrangement joins TRBV10-3 to TRBJ1-4; 7 nucleotides match TRBD1. Germline CDR1 ENHRY, CDR2 SYGVKD. The CDR3 spans 16 residues. V gave up 3 bases and J gave up 0 bases; unmatched junction bases: 4. The DNA of the CDR3 is TGTGCCATCAGTGACCACAGGGGTGCAACTAATGAAAAACTGTTTTTT. It translates to CAISDHRGATNEKLFF.